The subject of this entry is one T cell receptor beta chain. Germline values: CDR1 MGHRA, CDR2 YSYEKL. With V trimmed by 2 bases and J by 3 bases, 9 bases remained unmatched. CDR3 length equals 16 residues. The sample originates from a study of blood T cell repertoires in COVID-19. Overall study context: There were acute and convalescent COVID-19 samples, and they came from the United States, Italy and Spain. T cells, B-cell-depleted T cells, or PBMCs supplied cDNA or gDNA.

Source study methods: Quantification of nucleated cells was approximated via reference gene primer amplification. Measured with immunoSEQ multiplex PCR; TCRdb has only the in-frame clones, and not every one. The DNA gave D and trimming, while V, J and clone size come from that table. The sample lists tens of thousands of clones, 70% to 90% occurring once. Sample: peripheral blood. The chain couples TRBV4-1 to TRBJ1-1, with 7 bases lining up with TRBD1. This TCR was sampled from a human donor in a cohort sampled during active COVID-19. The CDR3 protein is CASSQKGASRDTEAFF. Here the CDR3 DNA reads TGCGCCAGCAGCCAAAAGGGGGCATCGAGGGACACTGAAGCTTTCTTT.